The 26 T cell receptor beta chains given below trace back to one sample, sequenced in a study of identical twins. In TCRdb, the 5' RACE reads were re-called with MiXCR into one record per CDR3 protein. The sample shows around 470,000 distinct CDR3 sequences, 14% of them seen only once. These data were also reused for a study on yellow fever vaccine responses in identical twins.

Sequencing input: CD4+ T cells sorted from blood. The origin of the receptors is a woman under 30 in good health.

V gene TRBV9 combines with J gene TRBJ2-1; D might be TRBD2 (5 bases). Trimming shortened V by 0 bases and J by 3 bases, and 10 bases separated the two germline ends. This CDR3 region has 15 residues. The germline gives CDR1 SGDLS, CDR2 YYNGEE. CDR3 in amino acids: CASSVGGYGYNEQFF. CDR3 in DNA: TGTGCCAGCAGCGTAGGCGGGTACGGCTACAATGAGCAGTTCTTC.

This clonotype was seen many times. The gene calls are TRBV5-1 and TRBJ2-3; unclear D gene. Between the trimmed V and J ends, which lost 0 bases and 2 bases, there was a span of 10 bases. The CDR3 loop spans 15 amino acids. Germline-derived CDR1 and CDR2 are SGHRS and YFSETQ. The DNA for the CDR3 is TGCGCCAGCAGCTTGGTGCGTCAGAACACAGATACGCAGTATTTT. Translation gives CASSLVRQNTDTQYF.

This clonotype was recorded many times. The V gene is TRBV5-1, the J gene TRBJ2-7, with a possible D match to TRBD1 (6 bases). The germline gives CDR1 SGHRS, CDR2 YFSETQ. With 4 bases removed from V and 1 base from J, the gap between germline ends came to 12 bases. The CDR3 covers 14 residues. The CDR3 reads CASSEDSHSYEQYF. The CDR3 bases are TGCGCCAGCAGCGAGGACAGTCATTCCTACGAGCAGTACTTC. Complete variable domain (other parts from reference TRBV5-1 and TRBJ2-7): KAGVTQTPRYLIKTRGQQVTLSCSPISGHRSVSWYQQTPGQGLQFLFEYFSETQRNKGNFPGRFSGRQFSNSRSEMNVSTLELGDSALYLCASSEDSHSYEQYFGPGTRLTVT.

The table lists this clonotype with a few counts. This rearrangement joins TRBV28 to TRBJ2-1, with 14 bases fitting TRBD2. CDR3 length: 18 amino acids. V trimming: 5 bases; J trimming: 5 bases; junction bases outside the gene matches: 11. Germline lookup yields CDR1 MDHEN and CDR2 SYDVKM. The CDR3 DNA reads as TGTGCCAGCAGTGTCCCGGGACTAGCGGGAGTCTGGGACAATGAGCAGTTCTTC. Residues: CASSVPGLAGVWDNEQFF.

V usage is TRBV20-1 and J usage is TRBJ2-7; D might be TRBD2 (5 bases). Trimming took off 1 base at V and 0 bases at J, with 19 bases between the two ends. The CDR3 spans 17 residues. The germline gives CDR1 DFQATT, CDR2 SNEGSKA (reference sequence). The CDR3 DNA sequence: TGCAGTGCTAGAGGCAACAGTCGGGGTAAAAGCTCCTACGAGCAGTACTTC. It specifies CSARGNSRGKSSYEQYF.

This clonotype showed up just a few times. The chain is built from TRBV20-1 and TRBJ2-2; D not resolved. Per germline, CDR1 DFQATT and CDR2 SNEGSKA (reference sequence). The CDR3 has 14 residues. Between the trimmed V and J ends, which lost 3 bases and 6 bases, there was a span of 14 bases. CDR3 amino acids: CSASGDPTAGELFF. CDR3 nucleotides: TGCAGTGCTAGTGGAGACCCCACGGCCGGGGAGCTGTTTTTT.

This clonotype was seen many times. The J gene is TRBJ1-1, the V gene TRBV6-5; D is uncertain. Germline V CDR1 and CDR2: MNHEY, SVGAGI. The V end was cut by 0 bases, the J end by 1 base, with 3 bases between. CDR3 length: 13 residues. DNA for the CDR3: TGTGCCAGCAGTTACTCAAGGAACACTGAAGCTTTCTTT. This encodes CASSYSRNTEAFF.

This chain joins TRBV3-1 and TRBJ2-1, with 9 nucleotides matching TRBD1. This CDR3 contains 16 residues. CDR1 LGHDT and CDR2 YNNKEL come from the germline V gene (reference sequence). V shed 3 bases, J shed 1 base, and the junction held 4 bases outside the gene matches. The CDR3 nucleotides are TGTGCCAGCAGCCAGCCGGGACAGGGATCCTACAATGAGCAGTTCTTC. Protein sequence: CASSQPGQGSYNEQFF.

The rearrangement uses TRBV4-2 and TRBJ2-6; maybe TRBD2 (6 bases). Germline assignment: CDR1 LGHNA and CDR2 YNFKEQ. Trimming shortened V by 1 base and J by 4 bases, and 11 bases separated the two germline ends. The CDR3 spans 16 residues. The DNA for the CDR3 is TGTGCCAGCAGCCAAGGCCCGGGAGAGGGGGCCAACGTCCTGACTTTC. The encoded protein is CASSQGPGEGANVLTF.

This clonotype appeared a few times. The chain employs TRBV4-1 and TRBJ1-2; D gene unclear. V was shortened by 3 bases and J by 7 bases, with 12 bases between the two germline ends. The CDR3 is 13 amino acids. The germline CDR1 and CDR2 sequences are MGHRA and YSYEKL. CDR3 coding DNA: TGCGCCAGCAGCCAGGATCACTTAGGTGGCTACACCTTC. It specifies CASSQDHLGGYTF.

This clonotype was observed a handful of times. This chain connects TRBV11-2 to TRBJ2-2, with 8 nucleotides matching TRBD1. The CDR3 loop spans 14 amino acids. The V gene's germline CDR1 is SGHAT and CDR2 FQNNGV. V shed 0 bases and J 15 bases; nucleotides not matched to a gene: 9. The chain's CDR3 is CASSLEGQGSWVFF. For the CDR3, the DNA is TGTGCCAGCAGCTTAGAAGGACAGGGTTCGTGGGTGTTTTTT.

The V and J genes are TRBV7-3 and TRBJ2-6; D possibly uses TRBD1 or TRBD2 (5 bases each). Germline values: CDR1 SGHTA, CDR2 FQGTGA. The CDR3 is 17 amino acids. V lost 6 bases and J lost 1, with 16 bases in between. The CDR3 loop reads CASRPAYGGSGANVLTF. For the CDR3, the DNA is TGTGCCAGCAGGCCTGCGTATGGGGGATCTGGGGCCAACGTCCTGACTTTC. Based on the CDR3 plus reference TRBV7-3 and TRBJ2-6, the full variable domain is GAGVSQTPSNKVTEKGKYVELRCDPISGHTALYWYRQSLGQGPEFLIYFQGTGAADDSGLPNDRFFAVRPEGSVSTLKIQRTERGDSAVYLCASRPAYGGSGANVLTFGAGSRLTVL.

There are many counts of this clonotype. The V call is TRBV29-1, the J call TRBJ2-2; D possibly corresponds to TRBD1 (6 bases). Germline lookup yields CDR1 SQVTM and CDR2 ANQGSEA. This CDR3 is 15 amino acids long. V was pared by 4 bases and J by 0 bases, with 12 bases between. The DNA for the CDR3 is TGCAGCGTTGGGACAGCCTCATCGAACACCGGGGAGCTGTTTTTT. Residues: CSVGTASSNTGELFF.

This clonotype has only a few counts. The CDR3 is CASSLRGKRTGELFF. The DNA for the CDR3 is TGTGCCAGCAGCCTACGGGGGAAACGAACCGGGGAGCTGTTTTTT. The V and J genes are TRBV7-2 and TRBJ2-2; D is possibly TRBD2 (6 bases). This CDR3 contains 15 residues. V was shortened by 5 bases and J by 5 bases, with 15 bases between the two germline ends. The germline gives CDR1 SGHTA, CDR2 FQGNSA.

There are a few counts of this clonotype. The rearrangement links TRBV10-3 to TRBJ1-2, with 8 bases aligning to TRBD1. With 6 bases clipped from V and 12 bases from J, the junction kept 18 bases outside the gene matches. The germline V gene encodes CDR1 ENHRY and CDR2 SYGVKD. CDR3 length: 15 amino acids. The chain's CDR3 is CAISVDRDRSTKDTF. CDR3 in DNA: TGTGCCATCAGCGTTGATCGGGACAGGAGTACAAAGGACACCTTC.

This clonotype has more than one count but fewer than ten. The chain uses TRBV20-1 and TRBJ1-5; a weak D match, TRBD1 (6 bases). V shed 3 bases and J shed 4 bases, with 13 bases lying between them. The CDR3 extends over 14 amino acids. Germline lookup yields CDR1 DFQATT and CDR2 SNEGSKA (reference sequence). CDR3 protein: CSARATGINQPQHF. Here the CDR3 DNA reads TGCAGTGCTAGGGCAACAGGGATTAATCAGCCCCAGCATTTT.

In this sample, this clonotype turned up a few times. The gene calls are TRBV5-6 and TRBJ2-5, with D maybe TRBD2 (6 bases). Germline lookup yields CDR1 SGHDT and CDR2 YYEEEE. The length of the CDR3 is 14 residues. V was cut by 4 bases and J by 2 bases, with 12 bases left in between. CDR3 sequence: CASSGRTFQETQYF. The CDR3 bases are TGTGCCAGCAGCGGGAGGACTTTTCAAGAGACCCAGTACTTC. Drawing the rest from reference TRBV5-6 and TRBJ2-5, the complete variable domain is DAGVTQSPTHLIKTRGQQVTLRCSPKSGHDTVSWYQQALGQGPQFIFQYYEEEERQRGNFPDRFSGHQFPNYSSELNVNALLLGDSALYLCASSGRTFQETQYFGPGTRLLVL.

The chain combines TRBV4-3 with TRBJ2-2; D is perhaps TRBD1 (5 bases). V lost 0 bases and J lost 3, with 8 bases in between. The CDR3 loop spans 15 amino acids. Germline CDR1 LGHNA, CDR2 YSLEER. The CDR3 reads CASSQDGRDTGELFF. For the CDR3, the DNA is TGCGCCAGCAGCCAAGACGGCAGGGACACCGGGGAGCTGTTTTTT.

This clonotype showed up just a few times. The chain joins TRBV6-2 or TRBV6-3 to TRBJ2-5, with D unclear. Germline V gene lookup returns CDR1 MNHEY and CDR2 SVGEGT. This CDR3 spans 12 amino acids. Between the trimmed V and J ends, which lost 9 bases and 2 bases, there was a span of 10 bases. The CDR3 here is CASLSSQETQYF. The CDR3 DNA sequence: TGTGCCAGTCTATCCAGTCAAGAGACCCAGTACTTC.

The rearrangement links TRBV11-1 to TRBJ2-3; D is unresolved. This CDR3 comprises 14 residues. Germline CDR1 reads SGHAT; CDR2 reads FQDESV (reference sequence). Trimming stripped 1 base from V and 2 bases from J, with 7 bases between. DNA of the CDR3: TGTGCCAGCAGCTTAGTTGCTAACACAGATACGCAGTATTTT. Amino acids: CASSLVANTDTQYF.

The table lists this clonotype with a few counts. This sequence joins TRBV6-1 and TRBJ2-3, with TRBD2 matching over 10 bases. The CDR3 is made up of 20 amino acids. After removal of 3 bases from V and 1 base from J, the junction contained 16 bases not matched to a gene. Germline lookup yields CDR1 MNHNS and CDR2 SASEGT. The CDR3, as DNA: TGTGCCAGCAGTGATGCGCTTAGTAGCGGGGGGTTTTTCCGCACAGATACGCAGTATTTT. Amino acids: CASSDALSSGGFFRTDTQYF.

This sequence joins TRBV10-2 and TRBJ2-7; D gene ambiguous. Trimming pared 5 bases from V and 5 bases from J, leaving 7 bases between. CDR1 and CDR2 from the germline V gene are WSHSY and SAAADI. The CDR3 is 11 residues long. CDR3 bases: TGCGCCAGCAGTACTATGGACGAGCAGTACTTC. This encodes CASSTMDEQYF.

This clonotype came up many times. The rearrangement links TRBV28 to TRBJ2-7; either TRBD1 or TRBD2 may fit D (5 bases each). Deletions cut 4 bases from V and 2 bases from J, with 12 bases between. This CDR3 has 14 residues. The germline V gene has CDR1 MDHEN and CDR2 SYDVKM. The CDR3 loop is CASSSPGLPYEQYF. The CDR3 nucleotides are TGTGCCAGCAGTTCGCCGGGGCTCCCCTACGAGCAGTACTTC. Together with reference TRBV28 and TRBJ2-7, the CDR3 gives the full variable domain: DVKVTQSSRYLVKRTGEKVFLECVQDMDHENMFWYRQDPGLGLRLIYFSYDVKMKEKGDIPEGYSVSREKKERFSLILESASTNQTSMYLCASSSPGLPYEQYFGPGTRLTVT.

The table lists this clonotype with a few counts. The J gene is TRBJ2-7, the V gene TRBV12-3 or TRBV12-4; D unresolved. Trimming cost V 7 bases and J 2 bases, with 9 bases left between them. The CDR3 is 12 amino acids. The CDR3 protein is CASTRNTYEQYF. CDR3 sequence (DNA): TGTGCCAGCACTCGGAACACCTACGAGCAGTACTTC.

This clonotype has more than one count but fewer than ten. The chain recombines TRBV7-2 with TRBJ2-3; D possibly corresponds to TRBD1 (8 bases). The CDR3 contains 16 residues. Trimming took 3 bases from V and 1 from J, leaving 14 bases between them. From germline, CDR1 is SGHTA and CDR2 FQGNSA. The CDR3 DNA reads as TGTGCCAGCAGCTTCCACAGGGGGGGCGGCACAGATACGCAGTATTTT. Its translation: CASSFHRGGGTDTQYF.

This clonotype occurred a few times. The chain combines TRBV27 with TRBJ1-1; 8 bases line up with TRBD1. Germline loops: CDR1 MNHEY, CDR2 SMNVEV (reference sequence). J gave up 0 bases and V 3 bases, and 3 bases lay outside the gene matches. The CDR3 extends over 15 amino acids. The CDR3 spells CASSFGRGLNTEAFF. DNA for the CDR3: TGTGCCAGCAGTTTTGGCAGGGGGCTGAACACTGAAGCTTTCTTT.